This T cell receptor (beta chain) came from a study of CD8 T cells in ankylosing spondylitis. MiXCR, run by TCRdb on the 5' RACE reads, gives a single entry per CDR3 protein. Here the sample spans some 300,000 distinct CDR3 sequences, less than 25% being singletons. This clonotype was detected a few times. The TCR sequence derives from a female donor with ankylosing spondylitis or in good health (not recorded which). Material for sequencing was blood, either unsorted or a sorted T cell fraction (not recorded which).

Written as DNA, the CDR3 is TGTGCCAGCAGTTTCATACTAGCCAAAAACATTCAGTACTTC. Encoded protein: CASSFILAKNIQYF. The chain has TRBV7-2 and TRBJ2-4, with D unresolved. Looked up from germline, CDR1 is SGHTA and CDR2 is FQGNSA. Between the trimmed V and J ends, which lost 6 bases and 0 bases, there was a span of 9 bases. This CDR3 is 14 amino acids long.